This TCR beta chain was sequenced for a study of blood T cells in healthy people across ages. Study conclusions and caveats: It was the long-lived donors that had more naive CD4+ cells and higher diversity than aged donors. Naive T cell percentage showed a strong correlation with the diversity of TCR beta.

Caucasian individuals from Russia who were healthy and aged about 6 to 90 acted as donors. To note about this clonotype: Its antigen is unknown.

The length of the CDR3 is 12 residues. Germline V gives CDR1 MNHEY, CDR2 SVGEGT. V was pared by 4 bases and J by 6 bases, with 10 bases between. PCR was performed a second time for about 7 to 12 cycles using a sample-barcoded 5' primer and a J-beta primer mix. Via MiXCR, TCRdb re-called the 5' RACE reads, giving one row per CDR3 protein. The table records about 780,000 distinct CDR3 sequences, about half of them present only once. The sequenced sample was blood. The V call is TRBV6-2 or TRBV6-3, the J call TRBJ2-7; the D is unclear. The sequence was collected from a man older than 75 in good health. The CDR3 DNA sequence: TGTGCCAGCAGTTCCCTTCGTCTCGAGCAGTACTTC. It yields the protein CASSSLRLEQYF.